This is a list of T cell receptor beta chains from one sample in a study of cytomegalovirus exposure and HLA in healthy donors. TCRdb's copy holds only in-frame clones and misses some; the assay was immunoSEQ multiplex PCR. In the table there are approximately 210,000 clones, around 74% of which are singletons. The specimen sequenced was PBMCs. The receptor source for this set is a girl under 18 in good health and CMV-seropositive. The CDR3 runs from the conserved cysteine through the conserved F or W. D genes are given only for firm matches. Not all rows give a size; the values are once, few, many and, for expanded clones, a class.

V: TRBV15
J: TRBJ1-6
size: .
D: .
length: 14
DNA: TGTGCCACCAGCAGAGATCAGTCGGGGGCACCCCTCCACTTT
CDR3: CATSRDQSGAPLHF

V: TRBV18
J: TRBJ1-5
size: .
D: .
length: 17
DNA: TGTGCCAGCTCACCATCTCTCGGCCAGGGGTACAATCAGCCCCAGCATTTT
CDR3: CASSPSLGQGYNQPQHF

V: TRBV7-2
J: TRBJ1-2
size: .
D: .
length: 13
DNA: TGTGCCAGCAGCTTACGAGGGAACTATGGCTACACCTTC
CDR3: CASSLRGNYGYTF

V: TRBV11-3
J: TRBJ1-1
size: .
D: TRBD1
length: 16
DNA: TGTGCCAGCAGCTTTGGAGGGTGGGACAGGGCGACTGAAGCTTTCTTT
CDR3: CASSFGGWDRATEAFF

V: TRBV6-6
J: TRBJ1-1
size: .
D: TRBD1
length: 14
DNA: TGTGCCAGCAGACAGGGACAGGGAATCACTGAAGCTTTCTTT
CDR3: CASRQGQGITEAFF

V: TRBV4-2
J: TRBJ2-7
size: .
D: .
length: 15
DNA: TGTGCCAGCAGCCACCCGTTGGCACCGTCCTACGAGCAGTACTTC
CDR3: CASSHPLAPSYEQYF

V: TRBV5-1
J: TRBJ1-4
size: .
D: TRBD1
length: 12
DNA: TGCGCCAGCAGCTTGGACAGGGGGCGACTGTTTTTT
CDR3: CASSLDRGRLFF

V: TRBV5-4
J: TRBJ1-1
size: .
D: TRBD1
length: 14
DNA: TGTGCCAGCAGCTACGGACAGGGGAACACTGAAGCTTTCTTT
CDR3: CASSYGQGNTEAFF

V: TRBV7-2
J: TRBJ2-1
size: .
D: TRBD2
length: 17
DNA: TGTGCCAGCAGCCACGGTCGTGCGGGGGGGCTAGGCAATGAGCAGTTCTTC
CDR3: CASSHGRAGGLGNEQFF

V: TRBV6-5
J: TRBJ2-2
size: .
D: .
length: 15
DNA: TGTGCCAGCACCCGTGCGACAACGAACACCGGGGAGCTGTTTTTT
CDR3: CASTRATTNTGELFF

V: TRBV29-1
J: TRBJ2-2
size: few
D: .
length: 13
DNA: TGCAGCGTTGGACAGAGAGACACCGGGGAGCTGTTTTTT
CDR3: CSVGQRDTGELFF

V: TRBV6-4
J: TRBJ1-1
size: .
D: .
length: 12
DNA: TGTGCCAGTTCTGGGGGGGGTTTTGAAGCTTTCTTT
CDR3: CASSGGGFEAFF

V: TRBV10-3
J: TRBJ1-1
size: .
D: .
length: 14
DNA: TGTGCCATCAGTGGGGCGGAGGGCACCACTGAAGCTTTCTTT
CDR3: CAISGAEGTTEAFF

V: TRBV12-2
J: TRBJ2-7
size: .
D: .
length: 19
DNA: TGTGCAAGTCGCTTAGGTAGACAGGGGACTTACAAAATCTCCTACGAGCAGTACTTC
CDR3: CASRLGRQGTYKISYEQYF

V: TRBV7-2
J: TRBJ1-5
size: .
D: .
length: 13
DNA: TGTGCCAGCAGCTCCAATTTGTTTCAGCCCCAGCATTTT
CDR3: CASSSNLFQPQHF

V: TRBV5-4
J: TRBJ1-2
size: .
D: .
length: 15
DNA: TGTGCCAGCAGCTTGGGTCACAATCCTAACTATGGCTACACCTTC
CDR3: CASSLGHNPNYGYTF

V: TRBV27
J: TRBJ2-7
size: few
D: .
length: 14
DNA: TGTGCCAGCAGTTTAAGCCAGGGCCCCTACGAGCAGTACTTC
CDR3: CASSLSQGPYEQYF

V: TRBV5-1
J: TRBJ1-1
size: .
D: TRBD1
length: 14
DNA: TGCGCCAGCAGCTCCCGGACAGGGAACACTGAAGCTTTCTTT
CDR3: CASSSRTGNTEAFF

V: TRBV5-4
J: TRBJ2-5
size: .
D: .
length: 16
DNA: TGTGCCAGCAGCGGCCGCGGACTACAGGAAGGGGAGACCCAGTACTTC
CDR3: CASSGRGLQEGETQYF